The 20 T cell receptor beta chains below were found in one sample sequenced in a study of blood T cell dynamics during melanoma immunotherapy. Time point specified: pre-treatment baseline. Produced via immunoSEQ multiplex PCR; TCRdb's table is partial and in-frame only. Of roughly 16,000 clones listed, 65% to 90% were seen once; the top ten hold about 8%. Sequencing used blood, obtained from a patient treated with checkpoint blockade. All receptors come from a human donor with melanoma.

This chain uses TRBV4-3 with TRBJ2-7; no reliable D call. The V gene's germline CDR1 is LGHNA and CDR2 YSLEER. V lost 1 base to trimming and J lost 3 bases, with 10 bases between them. This CDR3 spans 14 amino acids. In DNA form, the CDR3 reads TGCGCCAGCAGCCAAGGGCATGCTAGCTACGAGCAGTACTTC. Amino acids: CASSQGHASYEQYF.

This clone was observed a single time. The chain links TRBV15 to TRBJ2-1; D call uncertain. CDR3 length: 12 amino acids. The germline CDR1 and CDR2 sequences are LNHNV and YYDKDF (reference sequence). V was pared by 6 bases and J by 6 bases, with 9 bases between. This CDR3 is CATSRTFNEQFF. The CDR3 nucleotides are TGTGCCACCAGTCGGACCTTCAATGAGCAGTTCTTC. The full variable domain, completed using reference TRBV15 and TRBJ2-1, is DAMVIQNPRYQVTQFGKPVTLSCSQTLNHNVMYWYQQKSSQAPKLLFHYYDKDFNNEADTPDNFQSRRPNTSFCFLDIRSPGLGDTAMYLCATSRTFNEQFFGPGTRLTVL.

The chain employs TRBV11-2 and TRBJ2-3, with TRBD2 matching 11 bases. CDR3 length: 18 amino acids. Losses at the gene ends were 4 bases for V and 4 bases for J; bases not matched to a gene: 13. Germline CDR1 is SGHAT and CDR2 is FQNNGV. The CDR3 nucleotides read TGTGCCAGCAGCTATGGACTAGCGGGCCCCAACTCCCCAGATACGCAGTATTTT. This gives the protein CASSYGLAGPNSPDTQYF.

V and J are TRBV15 and TRBJ2-7, with D tentatively TRBD1 (5 bases). Germline assignment: CDR1 LNHNV and CDR2 YYDKDF (reference sequence). The CDR3 length is 16 residues. V was shortened by 0 bases and J by 2 bases, with 14 bases between the two germline ends. Here the CDR3 DNA reads TGTGCCACCAGCAGAGAATCTGCAGGGCTTCCCTACGAGCAGTACTTC. As protein: CATSRESAGLPYEQYF.

The chain couples TRBV7-9 to TRBJ2-1, with a possible D match to TRBD1 (6 bases). Germline V gene lookup returns CDR1 SEHNR and CDR2 FQNEAQ (reference sequence). The V end lost 1 base, the J end lost 1 base, and 14 bases lay between the germline ends. The CDR3 has 17 amino acids. The CDR3 loop reads CASSLGSGVGSYNEQFF. CDR3 bases: TGTGCCAGCAGCTTAGGGTCAGGGGTAGGGTCCTACAATGAGCAGTTCTTC.

This clone was detected only once. The rearrangement joins TRBV7-9 to TRBJ2-7, with D hard to call. From germline, CDR1 is SEHNR and CDR2 FQNEAQ (reference sequence). The V end was cut by 7 bases, the J end by 12 bases, with 22 bases between. The CDR3 length is 13 residues. CDR3 amino acids: CASTSPSDPRRYF. For the CDR3, the DNA is TGTGCCAGCACCAGCCCCTCCGACCCTCGTCGGTACTTC.

The chain employs TRBV27 and TRBJ2-1; 9 positions agree with TRBD2. The CDR3 consists of 17 residues. The junction had 7 bases not matched to a gene; V was cut back by 4 bases and J by 0 bases. Germline loops: CDR1 MNHEY, CDR2 SMNVEV (reference sequence). This chain's CDR3 is CASSSRLAASSYNEQFF. CDR3 in DNA: TGTGCCAGCAGTTCAAGACTAGCGGCTAGCTCCTACAATGAGCAGTTCTTC.

The chain has TRBV7-9 and TRBJ2-7, with 7 bases fitting TRBD1. Germline V gives CDR1 SEHNR, CDR2 FQNEAQ (reference sequence). CDR3 size: 14 residues. V dropped 5 bases and J dropped 6; count of bases not matched to a gene: 10. In DNA, the CDR3 is TGTGCCAGCAGCACTACAGGGGTAGATCGCGAGCAGTACTTC. Residues: CASSTTGVDREQYF.

The rearrangement links TRBV19 to TRBJ2-7; 7 bases agree with TRBD2. Germline V CDR1 and CDR2: LNHDA, SQIVND (reference sequence). The CDR3 contains 14 residues. Unmatched junction bases numbered 7, after V lost 1 base and J lost 7 bases. CDR3 sequence (DNA): TGTGCCAGTAGTATAGGGCGGGGGTCCGTGGAGCAGTACTTC. Encoded protein: CASSIGRGSVEQYF.

The chain couples TRBV11-2 to TRBJ2-1; no definite D call. This CDR3 comprises 16 residues. The germline V and J ends were trimmed by 4 bases and 3 bases, with 16 bases remaining between them. Germline values: CDR1 SGHAT, CDR2 FQNNGV. CDR3 sequence (DNA): TGTGCCAGCAGCTCAGCGACTGGTGGGTACTACAATGAGCAGTTCTTC. Protein: CASSSATGGYYNEQFF.

The V call is TRBV27, the J call TRBJ2-7; 8 nucleotides match TRBD2. Germline CDR1 reads MNHEY; CDR2 reads SMNVEV (reference sequence). The CDR3 sequence is 16 residues long. Trimming removed 4 bases from V and 0 bases from J; junction bases left unmatched: 8. The CDR3 nucleotides are TGTGCCAGCAGTTCACCGACTAGCGCGAGCTCCTACGAGCAGTACTTC. It codes for CASSSPTSASSYEQYF.

DNA for the CDR3: TGTGCCAGCAGTTTAAGGGCCCTCCACTACGAGCAGTACTTC. This gives the protein CASSLRALHYEQYF. This chain links TRBV28 with TRBJ2-7; no clear D. V was pared by 2 bases and J by 3 bases, with 11 bases between. The CDR3 loop spans 14 amino acids. Germline V gene data show CDR1 as MDHEN and CDR2 as SYDVKM.

This sequence joins TRBV11-3 and TRBJ2-5; no firm D call. Near its end, the DNA agrees better with TRBJ2-7, so the J call may be wrong. Germline CDR1 and CDR2: SGHNT and YENEEA. The CDR3 consists of 11 residues. CDR3 region: CASKQEYEQYF. CDR3 sequence (DNA): TGTGCCAGCAAGCAAGAGTACGAGCAGTACTTC.

V usage is TRBV9 and J usage is TRBJ2-3, with 7 bases aligning to TRBD2. The trim removed 0 bases at V and 6 bases at J, leaving 4 bases unmatched. The CDR3 is made up of 14 amino acids. Per the germline V gene, CDR1 is SGDLS and CDR2 is YYNGEE. The CDR3 loop reads CASSVAQGGDTQYF. The DNA of the CDR3 is TGTGCCAGCAGCGTAGCTCAGGGAGGGGATACGCAGTATTTT.

This chain joins TRBV9 and TRBJ1-4, with 7 bases matching TRBD1. After removal of 5 bases from V and 5 bases from J, the junction contained 6 bases not matched to a gene. CDR1 and CDR2 (germline): SGDLS, YYNGEE. The CDR3 spans 14 residues. This CDR3 reads CASSRQGGNEKLFF. For the CDR3, the DNA is TGTGCCAGCAGTCGACAGGGTGGGAATGAAAAACTGTTTTTT.

The CDR3, as DNA: TGTGCCAGTCGAGGGTCTGGAAACACCATATATTTT. Residues: CASRGSGNTIYF. The chain joins TRBV19 to TRBJ1-3, with D uncertain. Trimming pared 8 bases from V and 1 base from J, leaving 6 bases between. Germline CDR1 LNHDA, CDR2 SQIVND (reference sequence). The CDR3 sequence is 12 residues long.

Concerning this clone: One junction end disagrees with the germline gene, perhaps due to a read error. V is TRBV11-1 and J is TRBJ2-7; D is perhaps TRBD1 (6 bases). Germline V gene sequence: CDR1 SGHAT, CDR2 FQDESV (reference sequence). The CDR3 sequence is 14 residues long. The CDR3 sequence: CASSLGAEYDEQYF. DNA of the CDR3: TGCGCCAGCAGCTTGGGGGCGGAGTACGACGAGCAGTACTTC.

CDR3 nucleotide sequence: TGTGCCAGCAGCTCACCTGGGCCGAACTACGAGCAGTACTTC. Translated: CASSSPGPNYEQYF. The rearrangement links TRBV7-8 to TRBJ2-7; D ambiguous. CDR3 size: 14 residues. Between the trimmed V and J ends, which lost 4 bases and 3 bases, there was a span of 13 bases. The germline V gene encodes CDR1 SGHVS and CDR2 FQNEAQ.

The J gene is TRBJ2-7, the V gene TRBV7-8, with D possibly matching TRBD2 (5 bases). From germline, CDR1 is SGHVS and CDR2 FQNEAQ. The germline V and J ends were trimmed by 1 base and 4 bases, with 8 bases remaining between them. CDR3 length: 13 residues. The CDR3 reads CASSLVAGYEQYF. The CDR3 DNA follows: TGTGCCAGCAGCTTAGTCGCGGGTTACGAGCAGTACTTC.

This clone was counted only a few times. The rearrangement joins TRBV18 to TRBJ1-5; D possibly corresponds to TRBD1 (6 bases). This CDR3 spans 14 amino acids. CDR1 KGHSH and CDR2 LQKENI come from the germline V gene. V was shortened by 3 bases and J by 5 bases, with 11 bases between the two germline ends. CDR3 protein: CASSPLGGDQPQHF. The CDR3 coding sequence is TGTGCCAGCTCACCTCTAGGGGGAGATCAGCCCCAGCATTTT.